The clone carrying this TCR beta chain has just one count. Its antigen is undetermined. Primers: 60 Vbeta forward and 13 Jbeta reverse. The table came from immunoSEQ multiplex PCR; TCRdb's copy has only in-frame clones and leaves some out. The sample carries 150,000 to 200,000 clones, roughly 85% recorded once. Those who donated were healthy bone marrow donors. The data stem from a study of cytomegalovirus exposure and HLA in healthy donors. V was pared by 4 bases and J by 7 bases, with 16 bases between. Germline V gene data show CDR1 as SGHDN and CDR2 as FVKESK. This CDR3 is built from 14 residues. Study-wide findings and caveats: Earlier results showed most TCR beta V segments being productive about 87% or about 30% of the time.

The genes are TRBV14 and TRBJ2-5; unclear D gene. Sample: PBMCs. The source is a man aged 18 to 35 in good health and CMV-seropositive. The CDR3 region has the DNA TGTGCCAGCAGCCCCTTCCTTGGCCCAGGGACCCAGTACTTC. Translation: CASSPFLGPGTQYF.